These 3 T cell receptor beta chains originate from one sample sequenced in a study of CD8 T cells in Susac syndrome. RNA totalling about 0.5 to 1 ug underwent reverse transcription with random hexamers. Using its own MiXCR run on the immunoSEQ multiplex PCR reads, TCRdb lists one record per CDR3 protein. The table includes roughly 130,000 distinct CDR3 sequences, roughly 94% detected once. The sequenced sample consisted of CD4+ T cells from PBMCs. These receptors all come from a human donor with multiple sclerosis.

This rearrangement joins TRBV5-6 to TRBJ2-7; perhaps D is TRBD1 or TRBD2 (6 bases each). The CDR3 is made up of 13 amino acids. From germline, CDR1 is SGHDT and CDR2 YYEEEE. V was shortened by 7 bases and J by 6 bases, with 17 bases between the two germline ends. This CDR3 reads CASARPGASEQYF. CDR3 bases: TGTGCCAGCGCCAGGCCGGGGGCCTCCGAGCAGTACTTC.

The CDR3 reads CASSEALAGPGELFF. The CDR3 DNA follows: TGTGCCAGCAGTGAAGCATTAGCGGGACCCGGGGAGCTGTTTTTT. The chain couples TRBV2 to TRBJ2-2; TRBD2 matches at 8 bases. V shed 0 bases and J 6 bases; nucleotides not matched to a gene: 3. Per germline, CDR1 SNHLY and CDR2 FYNNEI. The CDR3 length is 15 residues.

The rearrangement links TRBV20-1 to TRBJ2-3; no clear D. V was trimmed by 3 bases and J by 1 base, leaving 11 bases between them. The length of the CDR3 is 14 residues. Germline-derived CDR1 and CDR2 are DFQATT and SNEGSKA (reference sequence). This CDR3 reads CSARTPTRTDTQYF. CDR3 in DNA: TGCAGTGCTAGGACCCCAACTCGCACAGATACGCAGTATTTT.